This T cell receptor beta chain was found in a study of CD8 T cells in ankylosing spondylitis. TCRdb passed the 5' RACE reads through MiXCR, listing each CDR3 protein once. The sample yields fewer than 400,000 distinct CDR3 sequences, about 20% seen once. This clonotype was detected a few times. Its antigen remains unidentified. Whole-study findings and limits: Matched ankylosing spondylitis synovial fluid reportedly contained a significantly enriched population of disease-linked clones. The study identified a TCR beta motif of under 10 highly homologous variants that appeared characteristic of ankylosing spondylitis blood.

Sequencing input: blood, either unsorted or a sorted T cell fraction (not recorded which). The TCR sequence derives from a male donor with ankylosing spondylitis.

Here the CDR3 reads CASSAQWSGLNTEAFF. The CDR3 coding sequence is TGTGCCAGCAGTGCCCAGTGGAGTGGTTTGAACACTGAAGCTTTCTTT. The rearrangement uses TRBV12-3 or TRBV12-4 and TRBJ1-1; D gene uncertain. CDR3 length: 16 residues. V lost 5 bases and J lost 0, with 16 bases in between.